This T cell receptor (beta chain) was profiled in a study of PD-1 blockade in classical Hodgkin lymphoma. Study results and caveats: Lower baseline TCR diversity was reported for newly diagnosed patients than for healthy donors. Excluded were patients who started nivolumab under 1 year after ASCT, a group that had lower diversity.

With regard to this clone: What it binds is not known.

Time point of the sample: cycle 4 day 1 (C4D1), after less than 7 weeks of nivolumab. Exposure to brentuximab vedotin varied, and each patient had relapsed following autologous stem cell transplantation. After removal of 10 bases from V and 0 bases from J, the junction contained 3 bases not matched to a gene. The germline CDR1 and CDR2 sequences are MNHEY and SVGAGI. The CDR3 contains 13 residues. Measured with immunoSEQ multiplex PCR; TCRdb has only the in-frame clones, and not every one. The table lists 20,000 or so clones, roughly three quarters of them singletons. This clonotype was obtained from a human donor with classical Hodgkin lymphoma. Specimen: peripheral blood mononuclear cells (PBMCs), collected before the fourth cycle of nivolumab. The rearrangement joins TRBV6-5 to TRBJ2-7; 10 positions match TRBD1. The DNA of the CDR3 is TGTGCCACGGGACAGGGGTCCTCCTACGAGCAGTACGTC. Protein product: CATGQGSSYEQYV.